This T cell receptor (beta chain) derives from a study of cytomegalovirus exposure and HLA in healthy donors. Overall study: Approximately 81% of more than 300 genotyped donors fell in the Caucasian-associated ancestry cluster. Study outcomes and limitations: Among donors in an Asian-associated ancestry cluster, a later analysis reportedly found fewer N-insertions than the roughly 610-donor mean.

To note about this clone: What it binds is unknown.

The CDR3 sequence is 15 residues long. Germline V lookup: CDR1 MNHEY, CDR2 SVGAGI. The ends were cut back, 6 bases at V and 5 bases at J, with 17 bases in the middle. In the PCR, 60 Vbeta and 13 Jbeta primers were used. Data came from immunoSEQ multiplex PCR; TCRdb stores just in-frame clones and leaves some out. Found here are 150,000 to 200,000 clones, around 62% of them singletons; the top ten hold about 2.9%. Whereas donors were nominally healthy upon sampling, unrecorded immune exposures were probable. The rearrangement links TRBV6-5 to TRBJ2-1, with D possibly being TRBD2 (7 bases). The TCR originated in a man aged 35 to 55 in good health and CMV-seronegative. The sequencing sample was made of PBMCs. The CDR3 DNA reads as TGTGCCAGCAGGGGGGCGGGAGAGCCCCACAATGAGCAGTTCTTC. Residues: CASRGAGEPHNEQFF.